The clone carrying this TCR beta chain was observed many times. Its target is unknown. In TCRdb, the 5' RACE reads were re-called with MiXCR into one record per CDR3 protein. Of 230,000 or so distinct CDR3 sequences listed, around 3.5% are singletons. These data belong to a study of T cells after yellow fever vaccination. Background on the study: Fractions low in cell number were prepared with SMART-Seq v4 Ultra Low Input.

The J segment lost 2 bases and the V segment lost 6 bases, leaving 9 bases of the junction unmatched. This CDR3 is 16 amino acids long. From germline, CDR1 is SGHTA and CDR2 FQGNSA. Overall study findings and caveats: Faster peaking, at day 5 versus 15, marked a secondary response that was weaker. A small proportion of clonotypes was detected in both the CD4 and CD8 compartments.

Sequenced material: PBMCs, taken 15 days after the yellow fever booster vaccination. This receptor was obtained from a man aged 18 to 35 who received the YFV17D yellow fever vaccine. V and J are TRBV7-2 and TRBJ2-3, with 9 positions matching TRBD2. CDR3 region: CASSLYSGGITDTQYF. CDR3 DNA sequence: TGTGCCAGCAGTCTCTATAGCGGGGGAATCACAGATACGCAGTATTTT.